This TCR beta chain was obtained from a study of a mutant IDH1 vaccine in newly diagnosed glioma. Libraries were prepared by immunoSEQ multiplex PCR; TCRdb keeps only in-frame clonotypes and omits some of them. The repertoire holds 35,000 or so clones, with 70% to 85% as singletons. About this clone itself: The antigen remains unidentified.

The time point is: week 5, during vaccination. Alongside topical imiquimod, each dose of vaccine comprised 300 ug of mutant IDH1 20-mer peptide. CDR1 and CDR2 from the germline V gene are WNHNN and SYGVQD (reference sequence). The CDR3 runs 13 residues. V gave up 10 bases and J gave up 6 bases, with 17 bases separating them. The TCR comes from a man younger than 45 with glioma. Sequences were derived from PBMCs, sampled from a glioma patient whose treatment included an IDH1 peptide vaccine. The rearrangement uses TRBV10-1 and TRBJ2-3; D is tentatively TRBD1 or TRBD2 (5 bases each). The CDR3 region has the DNA TGCGCCACGACGGGGACGGGCGGGGATACGCAGTATTTT. It codes for CATTGTGGDTQYF.